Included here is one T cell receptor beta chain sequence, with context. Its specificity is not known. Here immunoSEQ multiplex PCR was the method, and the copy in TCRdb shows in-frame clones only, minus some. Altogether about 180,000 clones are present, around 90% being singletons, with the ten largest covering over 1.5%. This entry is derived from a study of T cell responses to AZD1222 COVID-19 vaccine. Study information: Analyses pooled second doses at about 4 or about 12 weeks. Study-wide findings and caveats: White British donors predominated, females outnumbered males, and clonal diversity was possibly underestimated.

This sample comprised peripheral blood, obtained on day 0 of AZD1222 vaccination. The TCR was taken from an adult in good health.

This CDR3 reads CASSTTEDTEAFF. The CDR3 DNA reads as TGTGCCAGCAGCACCACAGAAGACACTGAAGCTTTCTTT. The V call is TRBV3-1 (or the pseudogene TRBV3-2), the J call TRBJ1-1; the D is unclear. Germline lookup yields CDR1 LGHDT and CDR2 YNNKEL (reference sequence). The CDR3 runs to 13 residues. The V and J ends lost 5 bases and 3 bases respectively, with 10 bases between them.